The 2 T cell receptor beta chains in this list originate from one sample, sequenced in a study of Ad26.COV2.S vaccination and SARS-CoV-2 variants. The treatment denotes: roughly 19 received Ad26.COV2.S at low or high dose, single or two shots; 5 received placebo; per-sample allocation not given. Sampling occurred on day 63 after the first vaccine or placebo injection. Assay: immunoSEQ multiplex PCR; the TCRdb copy retains only in-frame clones and omits some. This table holds about 280,000 clones, around 87% found once. The source was peripheral blood, collected in a trial of Ad26.COV2.S vaccine versus placebo. These receptors came from a person aged 18-65 years who received the Ad26.COV2.S COVID-19 vaccine or a placebo.

In this sample, this clone turned up once. This chain links TRBV7-2 with TRBJ1-5; tentative D call: TRBD1 (5 bases). V was pared by 1 base and J by 9 bases, with 19 bases between. Germline-derived CDR1 and CDR2 are SGHTA and FQGNSA. The CDR3 totals 16 residues. The CDR3 loop is CASSLDGGGVFRPQHF. The CDR3 nucleotides are TGTGCCAGCAGCTTAGATGGGGGAGGTGTCTTTAGGCCCCAGCATTTT.

This chain connects TRBV30 to TRBJ2-5, with D hard to call. V was cut by 8 bases and J by 5 bases, with 12 bases left in between. This CDR3 contains 11 residues. Germline CDR1 reads GTSNPN; CDR2 reads SVGIG (reference sequence). The CDR3 protein is CAGSISETQYF. The CDR3 nucleotides are TGTGCCGGTAGTATTTCGGAGACCCAGTACTTC. The full variable domain, its missing parts supplied by reference TRBV30 and TRBJ2-5, is SQTIHQWPATLVQPVGSPLSLECTVEGTSNPNLYWYRQAAGRGLQLLFYSVGIGQISSEVPQNLSASRPQDRQFILSSKKLLLSDSGFYLCAGSISETQYFGPGTRLLVL.